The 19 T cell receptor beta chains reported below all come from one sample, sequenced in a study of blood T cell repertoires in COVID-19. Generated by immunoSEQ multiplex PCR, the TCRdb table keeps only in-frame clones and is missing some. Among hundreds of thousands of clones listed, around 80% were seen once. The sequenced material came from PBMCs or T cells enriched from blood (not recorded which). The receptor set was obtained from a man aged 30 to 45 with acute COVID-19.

CDR3 protein: CASSGIQGYEQYF. The CDR3 nucleotides are TGTGCCAGCAGCGGGATACAGGGGTACGAGCAGTACTTC. This chain links TRBV11-2 with TRBJ2-7; the match to TRBD1 covers 7 bases. Trimming removed 5 bases from V and 4 bases from J; junction bases left unmatched: 5. The length of the CDR3 is 13 residues. The V gene's germline CDR1 is SGHAT and CDR2 FQNNGV.

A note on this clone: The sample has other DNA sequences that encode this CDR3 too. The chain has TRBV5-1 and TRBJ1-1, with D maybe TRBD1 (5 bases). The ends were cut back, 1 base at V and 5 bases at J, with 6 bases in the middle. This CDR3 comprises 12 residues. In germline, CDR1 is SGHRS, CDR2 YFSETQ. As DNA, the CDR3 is TGCGCCAGCAGCTTGCAGGGAACTGAAGCTTTCTTT. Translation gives CASSLQGTEAFF.

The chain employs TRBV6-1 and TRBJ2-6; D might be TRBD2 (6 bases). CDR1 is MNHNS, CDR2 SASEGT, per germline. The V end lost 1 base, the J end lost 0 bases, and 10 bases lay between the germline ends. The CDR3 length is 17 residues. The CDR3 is CASSEGGLTSGANVLTF. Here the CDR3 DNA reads TGTGCCAGCAGTGAAGGGGGACTTACCTCTGGGGCCAACGTCCTGACTTTC.

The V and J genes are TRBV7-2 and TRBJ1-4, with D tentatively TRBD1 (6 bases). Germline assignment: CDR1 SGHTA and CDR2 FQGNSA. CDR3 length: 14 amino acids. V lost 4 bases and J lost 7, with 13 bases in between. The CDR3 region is CASSSGQYGEKLFF. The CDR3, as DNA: TGTGCCAGCAGCTCCGGACAGTATGGTGAAAAACTGTTTTTT. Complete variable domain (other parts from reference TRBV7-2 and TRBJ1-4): GAGVSQSPSNKVTEKGKDVELRCDPISGHTALYWYRQSLGQGLEFLIYFQGNSAPDKSGLPSDRFSAERTGGSVSTLTIQRTQQEDSAVYLCASSSGQYGEKLFFGSGTQLSVL.

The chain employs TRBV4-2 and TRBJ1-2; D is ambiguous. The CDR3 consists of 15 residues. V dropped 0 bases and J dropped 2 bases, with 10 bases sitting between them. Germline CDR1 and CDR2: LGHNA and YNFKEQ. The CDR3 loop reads CASSQDREGNYGYTF. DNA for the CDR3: TGTGCCAGCAGCCAAGATCGAGAGGGAAACTATGGCTACACCTTC.

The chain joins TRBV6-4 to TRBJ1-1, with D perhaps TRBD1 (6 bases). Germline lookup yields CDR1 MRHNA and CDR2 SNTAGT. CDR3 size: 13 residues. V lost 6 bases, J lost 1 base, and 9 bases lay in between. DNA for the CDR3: TGTGCCAGCAGGGAGACAGGGAACACTGAAGCTTTCTTT. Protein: CASRETGNTEAFF.

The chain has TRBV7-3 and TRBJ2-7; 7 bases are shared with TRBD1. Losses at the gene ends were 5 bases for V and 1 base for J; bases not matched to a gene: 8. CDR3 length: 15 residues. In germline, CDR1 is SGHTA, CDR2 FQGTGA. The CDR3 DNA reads TGTGCCAGCAGCGAAATAGGGGGCGCATCCTACGAGCAGTACTTC. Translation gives CASSEIGGASYEQYF.

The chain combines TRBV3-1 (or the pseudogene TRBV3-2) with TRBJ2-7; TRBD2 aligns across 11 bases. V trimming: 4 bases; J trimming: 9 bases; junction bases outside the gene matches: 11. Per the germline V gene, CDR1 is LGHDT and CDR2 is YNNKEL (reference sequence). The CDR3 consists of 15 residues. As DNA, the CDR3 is TGTGCCAGCAGCCCCCAAGGCCTAGCGGGGGGCAGGCAGTACTTC. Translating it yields CASSPQGLAGGRQYF.

CDR3 protein: CASMSRTSGGRETQYF. Written as DNA, the CDR3 is TGTGCCAGCATGTCGAGGACTAGCGGGGGCCGCGAGACCCAGTACTTC. V and J are TRBV2 and TRBJ2-5; the match to TRBD2 covers 13 bases. Losses at the gene ends were 7 bases for V and 5 bases for J; bases not matched to a gene: 10. The CDR3 has 16 amino acids. Germline V CDR1 and CDR2: SNHLY, FYNNEI.

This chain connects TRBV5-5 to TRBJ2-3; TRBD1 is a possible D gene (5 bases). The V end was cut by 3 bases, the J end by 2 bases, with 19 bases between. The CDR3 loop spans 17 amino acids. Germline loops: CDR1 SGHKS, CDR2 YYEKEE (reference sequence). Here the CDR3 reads CASSSDYSPRATDTQYF. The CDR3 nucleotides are TGTGCCAGCAGCTCAGATTATTCGCCCAGGGCCACAGATACGCAGTATTTT.

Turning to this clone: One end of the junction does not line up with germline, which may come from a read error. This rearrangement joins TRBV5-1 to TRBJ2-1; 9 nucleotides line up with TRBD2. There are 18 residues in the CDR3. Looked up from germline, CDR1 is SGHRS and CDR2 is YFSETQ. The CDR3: CARSLQGRGGLRNNEQFF. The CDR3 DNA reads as TGCGCCCGCAGCTTGCAGGGGCGGGGGGGCCTGAGGAATAATGAGCAGTTCTTC.

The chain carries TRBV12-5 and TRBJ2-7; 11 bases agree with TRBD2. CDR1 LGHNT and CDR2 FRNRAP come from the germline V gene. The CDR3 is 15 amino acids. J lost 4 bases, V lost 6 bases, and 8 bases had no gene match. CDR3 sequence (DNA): TGTGCTAGTGGCTCCGGTAGCGGGGGGGTATACGAGCAGTACTTC. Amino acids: CASGSGSGGVYEQYF.

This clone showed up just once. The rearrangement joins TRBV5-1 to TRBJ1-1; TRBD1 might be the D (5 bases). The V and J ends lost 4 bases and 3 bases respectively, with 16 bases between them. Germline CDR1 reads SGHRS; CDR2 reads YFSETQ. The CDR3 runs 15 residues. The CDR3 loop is CASSLNGGTDTEAFF. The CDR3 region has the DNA TGCGCCAGCAGCCTGAACGGGGGTACGGACACTGAAGCTTTCTTT.

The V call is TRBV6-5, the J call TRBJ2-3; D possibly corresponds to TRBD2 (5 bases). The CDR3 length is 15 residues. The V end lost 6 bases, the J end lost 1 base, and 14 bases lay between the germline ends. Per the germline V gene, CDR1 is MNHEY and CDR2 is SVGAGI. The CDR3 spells CASRDLGSRTDTQYF. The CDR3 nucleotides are TGTGCCAGCAGGGACTTAGGCTCGCGCACAGATACGCAGTATTTT.

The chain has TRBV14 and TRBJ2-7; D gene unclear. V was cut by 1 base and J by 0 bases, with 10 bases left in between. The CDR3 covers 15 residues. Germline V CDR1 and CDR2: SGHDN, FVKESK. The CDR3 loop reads CASSQGTSFSYEQYF. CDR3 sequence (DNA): TGTGCCAGCAGCCAAGGAACATCCTTCTCCTACGAGCAGTACTTC.

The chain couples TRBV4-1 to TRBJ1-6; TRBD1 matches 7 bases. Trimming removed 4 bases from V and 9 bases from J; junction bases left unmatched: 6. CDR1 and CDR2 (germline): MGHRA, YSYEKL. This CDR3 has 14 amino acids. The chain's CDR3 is CASSPEGGRSPLHF. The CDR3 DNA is TGCGCCAGCAGCCCCGAAGGGGGCCGTTCACCCCTCCACTTT.

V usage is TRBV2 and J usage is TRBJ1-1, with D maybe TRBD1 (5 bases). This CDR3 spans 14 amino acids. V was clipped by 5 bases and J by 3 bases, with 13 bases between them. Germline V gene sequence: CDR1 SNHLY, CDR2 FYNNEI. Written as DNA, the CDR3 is TGTGCCAGCAGTCTGGTTGGGGCCGACACTGAAGCTTTCTTT. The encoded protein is CASSLVGADTEAFF.

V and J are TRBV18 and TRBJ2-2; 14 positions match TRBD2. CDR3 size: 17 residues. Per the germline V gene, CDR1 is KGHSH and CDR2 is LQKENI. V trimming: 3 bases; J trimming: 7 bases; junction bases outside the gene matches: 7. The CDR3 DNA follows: TGTGCCAGCTCACCGCGGACTAGCGGGGGGCACGGCGGGGAGCTGTTTTTT. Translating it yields CASSPRTSGGHGGELFF.

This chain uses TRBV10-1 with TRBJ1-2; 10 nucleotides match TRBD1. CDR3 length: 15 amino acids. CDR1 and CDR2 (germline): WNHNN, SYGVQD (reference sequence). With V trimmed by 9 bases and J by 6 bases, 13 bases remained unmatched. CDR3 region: CASETGGVLFDGYTF. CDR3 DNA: TGCGCCAGTGAGACAGGGGGCGTCTTGTTCGATGGCTACACCTTC.